At least ten counts were recorded for the clone carrying this T cell receptor (beta chain). Its antigen is not identified. During its preparation, the TCRbeta library received unique molecular identifiers. TCRdb processed the PCR reads anew with MiXCR; each CDR3 protein has one entry. The repertoire consists of approximately 97,000 distinct CDR3 sequences, with approximately 6% occurring once and the leading ten covering about 6%. The sample comes from a study of T-cell reconstitution after alpha-beta-depleted transplantation in children. Study conclusions and caveats: After transplant, high TCRbeta diversity at day 60 in some patients arose from surviving recipient T cells and thymic progenitors. Newly generated T cells supplied most T-cell counts and diversity one year post-transplant. There were reportedly several hundred expanded graft clones from which alpha-beta T cells came about two months after transplant.

The CDR3 length is 13 residues. Germline V gene lookup returns CDR1 SGHAT and CDR2 FQNNGV. The ends were cut back, 5 bases at V and 2 bases at J, with 10 bases in the middle. This sequence was found in a female patient between 2 and 15 years old who had a stem cell transplant for Fanconi anemia, so the T cells may come from the graft donor. The sample consisted of PBMCs, mostly from graft donor cells, taken 60 days after TCRalphabeta/CD19-depleted stem cell transplant. This chain joins TRBV11-2 and TRBJ2-7; D remains ambiguous. CDR3 protein: CASSRTNTYEQYF. The CDR3 DNA reads as TGTGCCAGCAGCCGAACGAACACCTACGAGCAGTACTTC.